A single sample is the source of the 13 T cell receptor beta chains below, sequenced in a study of CD8 T cells in Susac syndrome. Random hexamers were used to reverse transcribe the RNA input (0.5 to 1 ug). MiXCR, run by TCRdb on the immunoSEQ multiplex PCR reads, gives a single entry per CDR3 protein. This sample yields some 150,000 distinct CDR3 sequences, of which roughly 95% are seen a single time; about 0.15% belongs to the top ten. Input material: CD8+ T cells from PBMCs. These receptors were obtained from a human donor with multiple sclerosis.

V is TRBV23-1 and J is TRBJ1-1, with 7 nucleotides matching TRBD1. TRBV23-1 is given ORF status, its function remaining uncertain. With V trimmed by 2 bases and J by 0 bases, 9 bases remained unmatched. The CDR3 has 17 residues. CDR3 coding DNA: TGCGCCAGCAGTCAAAAGGGCCGAGGGACAGTGAACACTGAAGCTTTCTTT. As protein: CASSQKGRGTVNTEAFF.

V gene TRBV20-1 combines with J gene TRBJ1-1; a possible D gene is TRBD1 (5 bases). Germline loops: CDR1 DFQATT, CDR2 SNEGSKA (reference sequence). Between the trimmed V and J ends, which lost 1 base and 3 bases, there was a span of 9 bases. The CDR3 spans 13 residues. The CDR3 is CSARGEGDTEAFF. The CDR3 DNA follows: TGCAGTGCTAGAGGTGAAGGGGACACTGAAGCTTTCTTT.

This clonotype appeared once. The chain carries TRBV7-9 and TRBJ1-5; D not certain. The CDR3 has 15 residues. Germline CDR1 is SEHNR and CDR2 is FQNEAQ (reference sequence). Between the trimmed V and J ends, which lost 5 bases and 0 bases, there was a span of 11 bases. CDR3 sequence: CASSPSTTSNQPQHF. In DNA form, the CDR3 reads TGTGCCAGCAGCCCCTCGACGACTAGCAATCAGCCCCAGCATTTT. The complete variable domain, with remaining parts taken from reference TRBV7-9 and TRBJ1-5, reads DTGVSQNPRHKITKRGQNVTFRCDPISEHNRLYWYRQTLGQGPEFLTYFQNEAQLEKSRLLSDRFSAERPKGSFSTLEIQRTEQGDSAMYLCASSPSTTSNQPQHFGDGTRLSIL.

The sample holds one count of this clonotype. This rearrangement joins TRBV29-1 to TRBJ2-7, with D unclear. The CDR3 length is 14 residues. The germline CDR1 and CDR2 sequences are SQVTM and ANQGSEA. Trimming shortened V by 4 bases and J by 3 bases, and 16 bases separated the two germline ends. The CDR3 nucleotides are TGCAGCGTTGTTCTATCCGGTTTCGGCTACGAGCAGTACGTC. Protein product: CSVVLSGFGYEQYV.

In DNA form, the CDR3 reads TGTGCCTGGAGACCAGGGGTCTCCTACAATGAGCAGTTCTTC. Translated, it gives CAWRPGVSYNEQFF. V usage is TRBV30 and J usage is TRBJ2-1; possibly TRBD1 for D (6 bases). The CDR3 spans 14 residues. The germline V gene encodes CDR1 GTSNPN and CDR2 SVGIG (reference sequence). V was trimmed by 3 bases and J by 0 bases, leaving 9 bases between them.

This clonotype has a single count. The chain is built from TRBV4-2 and TRBJ2-1; possible D gene TRBD1, 6 bases. Germline V gene data show CDR1 as LGHNA and CDR2 as YNFKEQ. The CDR3 spans 15 residues. V shed 1 base and J shed 2 bases, with 9 bases lying between them. CDR3 DNA sequence: TGTGCCAGCAGCCAAGCCGGGGACACCTACAATGAGCAGTTCTTC. Amino acids: CASSQAGDTYNEQFF.

The DNA for the CDR3 is TGTGCCAGCAGTTTATCCGGCAGGGTTGGGCAGTTCTTC. Translating gives CASSLSGRVGQFF. The chain couples TRBV27 to TRBJ2-1, with D possibly being TRBD1 (5 bases). The CDR3 runs 13 residues. CDR1 is MNHEY and CDR2 is SMNVEV in the germline V gene (reference sequence). Deletions cut 0 bases from V and 12 bases from J, with 12 bases between.

The chain uses TRBV3-1 and TRBJ1-5, with TRBD1 as a possible D gene (5 bases). CDR1 and CDR2 from the germline V gene are LGHDT and YNNKEL (reference sequence). The V end was cut by 1 base, the J end by 9 bases, with 7 bases between. This CDR3 has 12 residues. CDR3 DNA: TGTGCCAGCAGCCAAGGGGGGACGCCCCAGCATTTT. Its translation: CASSQGGTPQHF.

The gene calls are TRBV14 and TRBJ2-3; D might be TRBD1 (6 bases). CDR1 is SGHDN, CDR2 FVKESK, per germline. The CDR3 runs 15 residues. V dropped 4 bases and J dropped 0 bases, with 11 bases sitting between them. The CDR3 here is CASSRWDTSTDTQYF. The CDR3 DNA is TGTGCCAGCAGCCGATGGGACACTAGCACAGATACGCAGTATTTT.

The chain has TRBV9 and TRBJ2-2, with unresolved D. V was clipped by 4 bases and J by 3 bases, with 13 bases between them. The CDR3 is made up of 15 amino acids. Germline V lookup: CDR1 SGDLS, CDR2 YYNGEE. CDR3: CASSPYIGDTGELFF. CDR3 bases: TGTGCCAGCAGCCCTTACATAGGAGACACCGGGGAGCTGTTTTTT. The full variable domain, in which reference TRBV9 and TRBJ2-2 provide the parts outside the CDR3, is DSGVTQTPKHLITATGQRVTLRCSPRSGDLSVYWYQQSLDQGLQFLIQYYNGEERAKGNILERFSAQQFPDLHSELNLSSLELGDSALYFCASSPYIGDTGELFFGEGSRLTVL.

The chain employs TRBV30 and TRBJ1-2; no definite D call. The ends were cut back, 1 base at V and 3 bases at J, with 12 bases in the middle. The CDR3 spans 14 residues. Germline CDR1 is GTSNPN and CDR2 is SVGIG (reference sequence). The CDR3 region is CAWSEIRTYYGYTF. The CDR3 DNA reads TGTGCCTGGAGTGAGATCAGGACGTACTATGGCTACACCTTC.

J is TRBJ1-1 and V is TRBV19, with D unclear. Germline V gene sequence: CDR1 LNHDA, CDR2 SQIVND (reference sequence). This CDR3 is 15 amino acids long. V was pared by 1 base and J by 4 bases, with 13 bases between. In nucleotides, the CDR3 is TGTGCCAGTAGTATAGGCCCCGCGGGGAGCACTGAAGCTTTCTTT. Amino acids: CASSIGPAGSTEAFF.

The rearrangement joins TRBV29-1 to TRBJ2-2; D may match TRBD1 or TRBD2 (5 bases each). CDR3 length equals 14 residues. Germline CDR1 and CDR2: SQVTM and ANQGSEA. Trimming shortened V by 1 base and J by 3 bases, and 9 bases separated the two germline ends. DNA for the CDR3: TGCAGCGTTGAAGTCGGGGCCGACACCGGGGAGCTGTTTTTT. Its protein is CSVEVGADTGELFF.